This T cell receptor (beta chain) was documented in a study of blood T cell repertoires in COVID-19. The wider study: Samples of COVID-19 (acute and convalescent) were obtained from the United States, Italy and Spain. T cells, B-cell-depleted T cells, or PBMCs provided the cDNA or gDNA that served as material.

The CDR3 totals 18 residues. Trimming at V came to 4 bases and at J to 2 bases, leaving 12 bases not matched to a gene. Per germline, CDR1 LGHNA and CDR2 YNFKEQ. Only in-frame clones appear in the TCRdb table, and some are missing; sequencing was by immunoSEQ multiplex PCR. Among approximately 200,000 clones, approximately 88% were seen once, and the ten largest hold around 3.7%. The sample taken for sequencing was PBMCs or T cells enriched from blood (not recorded which). V usage is TRBV4-2 and J usage is TRBJ2-5, with TRBD2 identical over 11 bases. This clonotype originated in a woman in her twenties or thirties who had been exposed to COVID-19. The DNA of the CDR3 is TGTGCCAGCAGCCGCATGAGGGGACTAGCGGATAAACAAGAGACCCAGTACTTC. This gives the protein CASSRMRGLADKQETQYF.